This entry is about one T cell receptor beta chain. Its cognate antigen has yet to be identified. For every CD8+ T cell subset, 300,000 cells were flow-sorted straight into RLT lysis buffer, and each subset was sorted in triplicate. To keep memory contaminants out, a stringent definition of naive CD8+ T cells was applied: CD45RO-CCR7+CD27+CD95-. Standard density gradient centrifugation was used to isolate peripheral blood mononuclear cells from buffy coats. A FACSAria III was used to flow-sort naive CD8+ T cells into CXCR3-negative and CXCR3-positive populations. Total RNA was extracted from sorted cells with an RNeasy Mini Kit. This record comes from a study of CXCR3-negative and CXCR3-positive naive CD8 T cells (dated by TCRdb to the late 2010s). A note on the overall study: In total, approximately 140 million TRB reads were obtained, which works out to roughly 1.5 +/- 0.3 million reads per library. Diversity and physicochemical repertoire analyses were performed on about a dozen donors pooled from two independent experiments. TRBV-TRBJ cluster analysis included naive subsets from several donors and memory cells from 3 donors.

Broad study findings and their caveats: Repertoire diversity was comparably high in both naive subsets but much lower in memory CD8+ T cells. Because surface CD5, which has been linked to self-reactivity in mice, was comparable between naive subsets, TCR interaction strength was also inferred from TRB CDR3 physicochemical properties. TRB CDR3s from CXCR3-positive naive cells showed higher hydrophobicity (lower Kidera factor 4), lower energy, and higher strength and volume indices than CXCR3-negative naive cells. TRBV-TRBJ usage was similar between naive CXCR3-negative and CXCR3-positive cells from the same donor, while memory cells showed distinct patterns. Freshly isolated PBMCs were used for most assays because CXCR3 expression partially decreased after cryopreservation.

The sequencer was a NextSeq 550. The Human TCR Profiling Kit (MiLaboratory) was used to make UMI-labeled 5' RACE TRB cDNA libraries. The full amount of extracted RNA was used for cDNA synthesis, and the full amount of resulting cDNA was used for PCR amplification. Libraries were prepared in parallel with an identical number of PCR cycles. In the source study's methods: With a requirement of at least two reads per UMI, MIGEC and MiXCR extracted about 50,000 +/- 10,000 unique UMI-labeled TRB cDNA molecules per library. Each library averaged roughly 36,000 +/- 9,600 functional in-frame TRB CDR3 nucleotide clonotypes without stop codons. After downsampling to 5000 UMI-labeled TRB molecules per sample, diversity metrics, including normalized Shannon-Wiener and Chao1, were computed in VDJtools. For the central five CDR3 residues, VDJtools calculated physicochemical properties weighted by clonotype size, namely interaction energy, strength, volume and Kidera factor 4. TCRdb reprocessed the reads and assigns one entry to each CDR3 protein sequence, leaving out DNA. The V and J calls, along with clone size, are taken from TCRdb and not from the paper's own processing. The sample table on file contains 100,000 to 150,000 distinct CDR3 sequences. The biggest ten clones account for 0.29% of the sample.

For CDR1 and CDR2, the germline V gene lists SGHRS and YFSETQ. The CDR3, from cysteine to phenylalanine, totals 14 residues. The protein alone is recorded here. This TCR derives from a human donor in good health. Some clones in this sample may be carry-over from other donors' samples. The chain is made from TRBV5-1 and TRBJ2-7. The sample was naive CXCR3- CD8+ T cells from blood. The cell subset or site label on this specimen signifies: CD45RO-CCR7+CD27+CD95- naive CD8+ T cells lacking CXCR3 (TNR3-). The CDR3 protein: CASSNPQGVHEQYF.